What follows is one TCR beta chain and its context. Antigen specificity is unknown. This entry is derived from a study of blood T cells in healthy people across ages. Study-level findings and limits: In older individuals, TCR beta diversity per million T cells was lower, falling roughly linearly with age.

Researchers collected 7.5 to 10 milliliters of peripheral blood from every single donor. A second PCR of roughly 6 to 12 cycles used a sample-barcoded 5' primer and a J-beta primer mix. TCRdb redid the calling of the 5' RACE reads with MiXCR, one entry per CDR3 protein. This sample has around 1,900,000 distinct CDR3 sequences, with around 40% found just once. Germline CDR1 SGHTA, CDR2 FQGTGA. Trimming removed 6 bases at V and 7 bases at J, with 22 bases between. The CDR3 sequence is 16 residues long. Input material: blood. The chain is built from TRBV7-3 and TRBJ2-1, with D maybe TRBD2 (7 bases). The receptor's source is a human donor in good health. The CDR3 is CASRLYRDEGGNEQFF. CDR3 coding DNA: TGTGCCAGCAGGCTATACCGGGACGAGGGGGGGAATGAGCAGTTCTTC.